These 16 T cell receptor beta chains were all obtained from the same sample, sequenced in a study of tumor and adjacent non-tumor tissue in lung cancer. The library came from three nested PCR rounds adapted from ARM-PCR protocols. TCRdb re-derived calls from the multiplex PCR reads in MiXCR, one entry per CDR3 protein. This sample yields about 98,000 distinct CDR3 sequences, of which 80% are seen a single time; roughly 29% belongs to the top ten. The template was RNA from unsorted bulk tissue. This non-tumor lung sample came from over 3 cm beyond the tumor edge. The sequenced sample consisted of distant non-tumor lung tissue. Every receptor here comes from a man aged 60 to 69 with small cell lung cancer.

Comment on this clonotype: The germline gene is not matched at one end of the junction; a read error may be the cause. The rearrangement links TRBV4-2 to TRBJ2-6, with D perhaps given as TRBD1 or TRBD2 (6 bases each). Germline-derived CDR1 and CDR2 are LGHNA and YNFKEQ. The CDR3 runs to 18 residues. This CDR3 is CASSQDEGGHSGANVLTF. CDR3 sequence (DNA): TGTGCCAGCAGCCAAGATGAGGGGGGACACTCTGGAGCCAACGTCCTGACTTTC.

This chain joins TRBV11-2 and TRBJ2-7; weak D call: TRBD2 (5 bases). Germline CDR1 SGHAT, CDR2 FQNNGV. The CDR3 length is 14 residues. The CDR3 coding sequence is TGTGCCAGTACCTTAGATCGGGGAGTCTACGAGCAGTACGTA. This gives the protein CASTLDRGVYEQYV.

The chain couples TRBV6-1 to TRBJ2-7, with D tentatively TRBD1 or TRBD2 (5 bases each). Germline V gene lookup returns CDR1 MNHNS and CDR2 SASEGT. CDR3 length equals 14 residues. Trimming removed 3 bases at V and 11 bases at J, with 20 bases between. The CDR3 nucleotides read TGTGCCAGCAGTGACGGCTCAGGGACCTATGAGGAGTACTTC. Translation: CASSDGSGTYEEYF.

This clonotype was seen ten or more times. The chain carries TRBV6-5 and TRBJ1-4; no reliable D call. V lost 0 bases, J lost 5 bases, and 7 bases lay in between. CDR1 is MNHEY and CDR2 is SVGAGI in the germline V gene. The CDR3 covers 14 residues. CDR3 sequence: CASSYSYTNEKLFF. The CDR3 DNA reads as TGTGCCAGCAGTTACTCGTACACCAATGAAAAACTGTTTTTT.

With regard to this clonotype: The junction does not match germline at one end; this may be a read error. J is TRBJ2-2 and V is TRBV6-1; D not resolved. The CDR3 is made up of 16 amino acids. Per germline, CDR1 MNHNS and CDR2 SASEGT. CDR3 protein: CASSEIFGWASGELFF. Written as DNA, the CDR3 is TGTGCTAGCAGTGAAATTTTCGGGTGGGCGTCCGGGGAGCTGTTTTTT.

To note about this clonotype: Because it lacks the conserved phenylalanine or tryptophan at the end, this CDR3 is likely a read error. This rearrangement joins TRBV5-6 to TRBJ2-7, with D maybe TRBD1 (7 bases). Germline V gene lookup returns CDR1 SGHDT and CDR2 YYEEEE. The CDR3 totals 16 residues. DNA of the CDR3: TGTACCAGCAGCAGGGGGGTATGGGCCCTAACCTACGAGCAGTACCTC. This translates into CTSSRGVWALTYEQYL.

Comments on this clonotype: Just one base apart from a much larger clone, this may be a read error. CDR3 amino acids: CANSPGQLNTIYF. Written as DNA, the CDR3 is TGCGCCAACAGCCCGGGACAGCTAAACACCATATATTTT. The chain couples TRBV5-1 to TRBJ1-3, with 7 positions matching TRBD1. The germline V gene has CDR1 SGHRS and CDR2 YFSETQ. The CDR3 runs 13 residues.

In this sample, this clonotype turned up once. A much larger clonotype is one base distant, so this may be a read error. The chain recombines TRBV30 with TRBJ1-2, with TRBD1 as a possible D gene (5 bases). CDR1 and CDR2 (germline): GTSNPN, SVGIG (reference sequence). There are 13 residues in the CDR3. The V end lost 6 bases, the J end lost 8 bases, and 19 bases lay between the germline ends. The CDR3 sequence is CACPKGYKWGYTF. CDR3 DNA sequence: TGTGCCTGCCCCAAGGGGTATAAATGGGGCTACACCTTC. The full variable domain, with the rest looked up from reference TRBV30 and TRBJ1-2, is SQTIHQWPATLVQPVGSPLSLECTVEGTSNPNLYWYRQAAGRGLQLLFYSVGIGQISSEVPQNLSASRPQDRQFILSSKKLLLSDSGFYLCACPKGYKWGYTFGSGTRLTVV.

As concerns this clonotype: An end of the junction does not agree with germline; a read error may underlie this. V gene TRBV6-2 or TRBV6-3 combines with J gene TRBJ2-2, with D possibly matching TRBD2 (5 bases). This CDR3 spans 16 amino acids. The germline CDR1 and CDR2 sequences are MNHEY and SVGEGT. CDR3 in amino acids: CASSLTPSSNTGELFF. The DNA for the CDR3 is TGTGCCAGCAGTTTAACTCCTAGCTCGAACACCGGGGAGCTCTTTTTT.

This clonotype came up many times. This chain uses TRBV20-1 with TRBJ1-1; D not certain. Germline V lookup: CDR1 DFQATT, CDR2 SNEGSKA (reference sequence). CDR3 size: 14 residues. Deletions cut 0 bases from V and 1 base from J, with 9 bases between. The CDR3 reads CSAREGTGNTEAFF. CDR3 in DNA: TGCAGTGCTAGAGAGGGCACCGGGAACACTGAAGCTTTCTTT.

Points on this clonotype: Germline and junction disagree at one end, which may indicate a read error. The chain has TRBV4-1 and TRBJ1-5, with D possibly matching TRBD1 (6 bases). Germline-derived CDR1 and CDR2 are MGHRA and YSYEKL. This CDR3 has 15 amino acids. CDR3 amino acids: CASSQERAGVRPQHF. CDR3 in DNA: TGCGCGAGCAGCCAAGAGCGGGCAGGGGTGAGGCCCCAGCATTTT.

A word on this clonotype: One base away lies a much larger clone, so this may be a sequencing read error. The V gene is TRBV28, the J gene TRBJ1-2; D unclear. CDR1 is MDHEN and CDR2 is SYDVKM in the germline V gene. Trimming shortened V by 7 bases and J by 5 bases, and 11 bases separated the two germline ends. There are 12 residues in the CDR3. CDR3 protein: CASNTGVYGYTF. Here the CDR3 DNA reads TGTGCCAGCAATACGGGTGTATATGGCTACACCTTC.

This clonotype was seen more than once but under ten times. It may be a read error: a sequence one base away is much more abundant. J is TRBJ2-3 and V is TRBV5-4; D gene ambiguous. The CDR3 spans 16 residues. The ends were cut back, 1 base at V and 4 bases at J, with 16 bases in the middle. The germline V gene encodes CDR1 SGHNT and CDR2 YYREEE (reference sequence). CDR3 sequence reads: CASSLRVTTTSDTQYF. The CDR3 DNA follows: TGTGCCAGCAGCTTGAGGGTCACCACCACATCAGATACGCAGTATTTT. The complete variable domain, with remaining parts taken from reference TRBV5-4 and TRBJ2-3, reads ETGVTQSPTHLIKTRGQQVTLRCSSQSGHNTVSWYQQALGQGPQFIFQYYREEENGRGNFPPRFSGLQFPNYSSELNVNALELDDSALYLCASSLRVTTTSDTQYFGPGTRLTVL.

Of note for this clonotype: At one of its ends the junction is not consistent with the germline gene, which may arise from a read error. V gene TRBV12-3 or TRBV12-4 combines with J gene TRBJ2-2, with TRBD2 as a possible D gene (5 bases). CDR3 size: 15 residues. The CDR3 reads CASSFSGRDTGELFF. The DNA for the CDR3 is TGTGCCAGTAGTTTCTCTGGGAGAGACACAGGGGAGCTGTTTTTT.

With respect to this clonotype: The junction departs from germline at one end; a sequencing error may be responsible. This chain joins TRBV29-1 and TRBJ2-1; tentatively, D is TRBD1 or TRBD2 (6 bases each). The length of the CDR3 is 13 residues. Germline-derived CDR1 and CDR2 are SQVTM and ANQGSEA. For the CDR3, the DNA is TGCAGCGTTACGGGGGCAGGGGAAAATGACCAGTTCTTC. It yields the protein CSVTGAGENDQFF.

This clonotype has only a few counts. A clone one base away is much larger, so this may be a read error. This chain joins TRBV29-1 and TRBJ1-2; D gene ambiguous. The CDR3 length is 11 residues. With 6 bases removed from V and 1 base from J, the gap between germline ends came to 6 bases. Per germline, CDR1 SQVTM and CDR2 ANQGSEA. DNA of the CDR3: TGCAGCGTAGGGTGTAACTATGGCTACACCTTC. Translated: CSVGCNYGYTF.